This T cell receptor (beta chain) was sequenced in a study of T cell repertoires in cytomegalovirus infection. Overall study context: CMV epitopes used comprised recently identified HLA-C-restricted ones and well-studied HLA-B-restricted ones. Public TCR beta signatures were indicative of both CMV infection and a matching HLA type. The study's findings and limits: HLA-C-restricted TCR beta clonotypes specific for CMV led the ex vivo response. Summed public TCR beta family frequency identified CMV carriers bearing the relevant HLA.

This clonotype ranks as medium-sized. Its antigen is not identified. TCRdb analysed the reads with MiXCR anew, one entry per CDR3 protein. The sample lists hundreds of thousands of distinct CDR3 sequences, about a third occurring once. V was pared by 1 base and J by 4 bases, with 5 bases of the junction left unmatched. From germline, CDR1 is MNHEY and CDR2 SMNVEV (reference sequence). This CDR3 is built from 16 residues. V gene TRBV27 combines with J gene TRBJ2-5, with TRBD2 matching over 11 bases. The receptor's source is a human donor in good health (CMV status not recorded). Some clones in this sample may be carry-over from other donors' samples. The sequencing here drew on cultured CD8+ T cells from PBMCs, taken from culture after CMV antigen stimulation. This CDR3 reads CASSLFASGGTETQYF. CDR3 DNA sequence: TGTGCCAGCAGTTTATTTGCTAGCGGGGGGACAGAGACCCAGTACTTC.